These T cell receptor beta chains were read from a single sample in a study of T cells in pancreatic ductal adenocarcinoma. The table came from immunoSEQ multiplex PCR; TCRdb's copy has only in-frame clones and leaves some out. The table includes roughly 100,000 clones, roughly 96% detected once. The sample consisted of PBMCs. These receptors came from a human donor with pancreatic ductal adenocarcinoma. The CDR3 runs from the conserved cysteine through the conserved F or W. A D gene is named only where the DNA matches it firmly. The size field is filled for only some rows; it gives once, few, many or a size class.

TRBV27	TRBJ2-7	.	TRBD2	TGTGCCAGCAGTTTATCCGGGACTAGCGGGAGGGTCTACGAGCAGTACTTC	CASSLSGTSGRVYEQYF
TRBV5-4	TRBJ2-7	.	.	TGTGCCAGCAGCTTGGGATTGGGCGGGGCCTCCTACGAGCAGTACTTC	CASSLGLGGASYEQYF
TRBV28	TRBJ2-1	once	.	TGTGCCAGCAGTAGAGGGGGAGACGGGTACAATGAGCAGTTCTTC	CASSRGGDGYNEQFF
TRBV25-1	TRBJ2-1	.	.	TGTGCCAGCAGTGTATCCCCCGTGGCGGGGTACTACAATGAGCAGTTCTTC	CASSVSPVAGYYNEQFF
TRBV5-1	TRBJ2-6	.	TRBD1	TGCGCCAGCAGCTTGGGCCAGGGGGCTGCGGGGGCCAACGTCCTGACTTTC	CASSLGQGAAGANVLTF
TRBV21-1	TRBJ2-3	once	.	.	CASSKSVGQGIDTQYF
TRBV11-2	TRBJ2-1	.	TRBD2	TGTGCCAGCAGCACCCCGGGACTAGCGGGAGTCAGGTACAATGAGCAGTTCTTC	CASSTPGLAGVRYNEQFF
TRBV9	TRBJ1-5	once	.	TGTGCCAGCAGCGTAGACAGCAATAGCAATCAGCCCCAGCATTTT	CASSVDSNSNQPQHF
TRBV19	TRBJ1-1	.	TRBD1	TGTGCCAGTAGACCGACAGGGGCTTCCGCTTTCTTT	CASRPTGASAFF
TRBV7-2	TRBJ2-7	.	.	TGTGCCAGCAGCTTTGGGGGAGGAGGAACCTACGAGCAGTACTTC	CASSFGGGGTYEQYF
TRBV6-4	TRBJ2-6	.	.	TGTGCCAGCAGCCCCGGGAACAGTCCCTCTGGGGCCAACGTCCTGACTTTC	CASSPGNSPSGANVLTF
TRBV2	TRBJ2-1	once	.	TGTGCCAGCAGCCCCGGGACAAACGACAATGAGCAGTTCTTC	CASSPGTNDNEQFF
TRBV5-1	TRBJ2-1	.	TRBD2	TGCGCCAGCGCTCTAGCGGGAAACTACAATGAGCAGTTCTTC	CASALAGNYNEQFF
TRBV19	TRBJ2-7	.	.	TGTGCCAGTACCGGGGACTCATACGAGCAGTACTTC	CASTGDSYEQYF
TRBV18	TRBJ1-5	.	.	TGTGCCAGCTCAGGTGGACAAAATCAGCCCCAGCATTTT	CASSGGQNQPQHF
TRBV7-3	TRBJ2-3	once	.	TGTGCCAGCAGTCAACAGGTGGCATCCACAGATACGCAGTATTTT	CASSQQVASTDTQYF
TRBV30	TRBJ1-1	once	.	TGTGCCTGGGAAAGGGGGAGTGAAGCTTTCTTT	CAWERGSEAFF
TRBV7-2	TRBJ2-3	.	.	TGTGCCAGCAGCTTAGCCGTCACTAGCACAGATACGCAGTATTTT	CASSLAVTSTDTQYF
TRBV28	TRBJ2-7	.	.	TGTGCCAGCAGTACACCTACCGGGGGCGAGCAGTACTTC	CASSTPTGGEQYF
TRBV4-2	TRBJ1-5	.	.	TGTGCCAGCAGCCGTGGGAGTCAGCCCCAGCATTTT	CASSRGSQPQHF
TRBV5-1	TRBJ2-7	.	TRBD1	TGCGCCAGCAGTAAGGGGGCTGACGAGCAGTACTTC	CASSKGADEQYF
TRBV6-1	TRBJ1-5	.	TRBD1	TGTGCCAGCAGCGCCGACAGGGGAAATCAGCCCCAGCATTTT	CASSADRGNQPQHF
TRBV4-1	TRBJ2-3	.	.	TGCGCCAGCAGCCTCCACCAAATAGGAGCGGGAGATACGCAGTATTTT	CASSLHQIGAGDTQYF
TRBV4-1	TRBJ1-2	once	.	TGCGCCAGCAGCCAAGGGCAGGGGACTAACTATGGCTACACCTTC	CASSQGQGTNYGYTF
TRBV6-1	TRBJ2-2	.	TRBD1	TGTGCCAGCAGTGTACAGGGGGTGGGGAACACCGGGGAGCTGTTTTTT	CASSVQGVGNTGELFF
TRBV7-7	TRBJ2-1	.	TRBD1	TGTGCCAGCAGCTTAGGTGGGACAGGGGGCTGTGAGCAGTTCTTC	CASSLGGTGGCEQFF
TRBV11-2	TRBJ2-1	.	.	TGTGCCAGCAGCTCCCTACAGGGTCCGAATGAGCAGTTCTTC	CASSSLQGPNEQFF
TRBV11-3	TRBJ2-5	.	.	TGTGCCAGCACCCGGGACCAAGAGACCCAGTACTTC	CASTRDQETQYF